Presented here are 26 T cell receptor beta chains from one specimen sequenced in a study of blood T cells in healthy people across ages (dated by TCRdb to 2014 to 2015). The library came from 5' RACE. The run used an Illumina HiSeq 2500. A second PCR of about 7 to 12 cycles was performed with a sample-barcoded 5' primer and a J-beta primer mix. TCRdb redid the processing of the public reads, applying fastp at Q25 and MiXCR, and retained in-frame beta chains. Rows with one shared CDR3 protein collapse into an entry with the most common genes and DNA. The table for this sample lists about 970,000 distinct CDR3 sequences; roughly 51% of them were counted only once. The biggest ten clones account for 20% to 25% of the sample. The sequenced sample was blood. These receptors were obtained from a woman aged 55-70 years in good health.

Only a few counts were recorded for this clonotype. The chain combines TRBV24-1 with TRBJ2-5; the match to TRBD1 covers 8 bases. With the DNA end fitting TRBJ2-7 better, the J assignment may be wrong. CDR3 length equals 12 residues. From germline, CDR1 is KGHDR and CDR2 SFDVKD. The CDR3 DNA is TGTGCCACCAGTGGACAGGGGCTCGAGCAGTACTTC. Protein: CATSGQGLEQYF.

In its sample, this clonotype was seen many times. The chain joins TRBV4-3 to TRBJ2-7; 9 positions agree with TRBD1. The CDR3 contains 15 residues. Germline-derived CDR1 and CDR2 are LGHNA and YSLEER. Trimming cost V 0 bases and J 4 bases; bases outside gene matches: 4. The DNA of the CDR3 is TGCGCCAGCAGCCAAGATTTGGGACAGGGTTACGAGCAGTACTTC. This codes for CASSQDLGQGYEQYF.

In this sample, this clonotype turned up a few times. The gene calls are TRBV6-5 and TRBJ2-3; D ambiguous. CDR1 is MNHEY, CDR2 SVGAGI, per germline. Trimming cost V 8 bases and J 2 bases, with 11 bases left between them. The CDR3 spans 13 residues. CDR3 residues: CASGRGHTDTQYF. In DNA, the CDR3 is TGTGCCAGCGGACGAGGCCACACAGATACGCAGTATTTT.

This chain uses TRBV18 with TRBJ1-2, with a possible D match to TRBD1 (5 bases). This CDR3 is 12 amino acids long. The germline V and J ends were trimmed by 6 bases and 4 bases, with 9 bases remaining between them. Germline-derived CDR1 and CDR2 are KGHSH and LQKENI. As DNA, the CDR3 is TGTGCCAGCTCCGGGGGGACCTATGGCTACACCTTC. It codes for CASSGGTYGYTF.

This clonotype has more than one count but fewer than ten. This chain links TRBV5-1 with TRBJ2-5; D unclear. V lost 0 bases to trimming and J lost 7 bases, with 22 bases between them. The CDR3 loop spans 17 amino acids. Germline CDR1 and CDR2: SGHRS and YFSETQ. The CDR3 DNA reads as TGCGCCAGCAGCTTGGGTGGTATGGTATTGGAAAAGGGGACCCAGTACTTC. Translated: CASSLGGMVLEKGTQYF.

This sequence joins TRBV6-5 and TRBJ2-1; 9 bases align to TRBD1. The CDR3 loop spans 14 amino acids. With V trimmed by 6 bases and J by 7 bases, 7 bases remained unmatched. The V gene's germline CDR1 is MNHEY and CDR2 SVGAGI. In DNA form, the CDR3 reads TGTGCCAGCAGAACACAGGGGGCAGGGAATGAGCAGTTCTTC. This sequence encodes CASRTQGAGNEQFF.

CDR3 sequence: CATSRGRGREYNEQFF. In DNA, the CDR3 is TGTGCCACCAGCAGAGGCCGCGGGAGGGAATACAATGAGCAGTTCTTC. This chain joins TRBV15 and TRBJ2-1, with 9 bases lining up with TRBD2. Germline values: CDR1 LNHNV, CDR2 YYDKDF (reference sequence). V was pared by 1 base and J by 4 bases, with 5 bases of the junction left unmatched. The CDR3 covers 16 residues.

Concerning this clonotype: Relative to the germline gene, one junction end is altered; a read error may explain this. The V and J genes are TRBV11-2 and TRBJ2-3; tentatively, D is TRBD2 (5 bases). The CDR3 extends over 14 amino acids. Per germline, CDR1 SGHAT and CDR2 FQNNGV. CDR3 nucleotides: TGTGCCAGCAGCCGACTGCCTAGCACAGATGCGCAGTATTTT. Translating it yields CASSRLPSTDAQYF.

CDR3 loop: CASSSRQGYNEQFF. CDR3 coding DNA: TGTGCCAGCAGCTCACGACAGGGTTACAATGAGCAGTTCTTC. The chain recombines TRBV11-2 with TRBJ2-1; TRBD1 matches at 7 bases. Trimming removed 4 bases from V and 4 bases from J; junction bases left unmatched: 4. CDR1 is SGHAT, CDR2 FQNNGV, per germline. The CDR3 spans 14 residues.

The chain recombines TRBV7-2 with TRBJ2-1; 7 bases line up with TRBD1. From germline, CDR1 is SGHTA and CDR2 FQGNSA. V trimming: 4 bases; J trimming: 4 bases; junction bases outside the gene matches: 10. CDR3 length equals 16 residues. CDR3 residues: CASSSGQLTLYNEQFF. CDR3 coding DNA: TGTGCCAGCAGCTCGGGACAGCTAACACTGTACAATGAGCAGTTCTTC.

The CDR3 sequence: CASSRGYRNEQFF. The CDR3 nucleotides read TGTGCCAGTAGTAGAGGCTACAGAAATGAGCAGTTCTTC. This chain connects TRBV19 to TRBJ2-1; D uncertain. Germline V gives CDR1 LNHDA, CDR2 SQIVND (reference sequence). This CDR3 is 13 amino acids long. V was trimmed by 4 bases and J by 7 bases, leaving 11 bases between them.

The chain links TRBV2 to TRBJ2-3, with D tentatively TRBD1 (5 bases). Trimming removed 10 bases from V and 5 bases from J, with 10 bases in between. The CDR3 consists of 11 residues. Germline-derived CDR1 and CDR2 are SNHLY and FYNNEI. The CDR3 protein is CAITGVDTQYF. The CDR3 DNA sequence: TGTGCCATTACAGGAGTAGATACGCAGTATTTT.

This clonotype was seen repeatedly, ten times or more. This chain uses TRBV18 with TRBJ2-5, with TRBD2 identical over 14 bases. The CDR3 is made up of 16 amino acids. Per germline, CDR1 KGHSH and CDR2 LQKENI. With 3 bases clipped from V and 1 base from J, the junction kept 1 base outside the gene matches. The CDR3 region is CASSPGLAGGQETQYF. The CDR3, as DNA: TGTGCCAGCTCACCTGGACTAGCGGGGGGCCAAGAGACCCAGTACTTC.

The rearrangement links TRBV10-2 to TRBJ1-2; D perhaps matches TRBD1 (5 bases). The germline V gene has CDR1 WSHSY and CDR2 SAAADI. The CDR3 is 13 amino acids. V was shortened by 4 bases and J by 8 bases, with 14 bases between the two germline ends. The CDR3 DNA sequence: TGCGCCAGCAGTGGGACGACAGCTTCGGGCTACACCTTC. Its translation: CASSGTTASGYTF.

This chain uses TRBV6-5 with TRBJ2-3, with D maybe TRBD2 (5 bases). CDR1 is MNHEY, CDR2 SVGAGI, per germline. The V end was cut by 2 bases, the J end by 2 bases, with 11 bases between. This CDR3 has 15 amino acids. The CDR3 sequence: CASSYGPGNTDTQYF. The CDR3 DNA follows: TGTGCCAGCAGTTACGGGCCGGGGAACACAGATACGCAGTATTTT.

In this sample, this clonotype turned up a few times. This chain uses TRBV7-2 with TRBJ2-7; D perhaps matches TRBD2 (6 bases). The CDR3 spans 15 residues. CDR1 and CDR2 (germline): SGHTA, FQGNSA. V was pared by 5 bases and J by 4 bases, with 18 bases between. CDR3 nucleotides: TGTGCCAGCAGCGGTCCGGGACTTAAAACTTACGAGCAGTACTTC. Translating it yields CASSGPGLKTYEQYF.

This chain joins TRBV7-9 and TRBJ2-3, with 12 bases lining up with TRBD2. After removal of 5 bases from V and 1 base from J, the junction contained 4 bases not matched to a gene. This CDR3 comprises 16 residues. Per the germline V gene, CDR1 is SEHNR and CDR2 is FQNEAQ (reference sequence). CDR3 sequence reads: CASSAWTSGGTDTQYF. The CDR3 DNA is TGTGCCAGCAGCGCCTGGACTAGCGGGGGCACAGATACGCAGTATTTT.

The rearrangement uses TRBV9 and TRBJ2-7; either TRBD1 or TRBD2 may fit D (6 bases each). This CDR3 spans 16 amino acids. Germline CDR1 and CDR2: SGDLS and YYNGEE. Trimming pared 7 bases from V and 2 bases from J, leaving 22 bases between. The CDR3 DNA reads TGTGCCAGCTCCCCGACGGGGGCCAACAACGCCTACGAGCAGTACTTC. Encoded protein: CASSPTGANNAYEQYF. Combining the CDR3 with reference TRBV9 and TRBJ2-7 gives the whole variable domain DSGVTQTPKHLITATGQRVTLRCSPRSGDLSVYWYQQSLDQGLQFLIQYYNGEERAKGNILERFSAQQFPDLHSELNLSSLELGDSALYFCASSPTGANNAYEQYFGPGTRLTVT.

The chain joins TRBV10-3 to TRBJ2-5; D is unresolved. The germline CDR1 and CDR2 sequences are ENHRY and SYGVKD. The CDR3 is made up of 11 amino acids. V was cut by 3 bases and J by 11 bases, with 10 bases left in between. CDR3 in amino acids: CAISELNEQYF. DNA of the CDR3: TGTGCCATCAGTGAATTGAATGAGCAGTACTTC.

This clonotype came up a few times. The chain combines TRBV4-2 with TRBJ2-5, with D perhaps matching TRBD1 or TRBD2 (5 bases each). Gene TRBJ2-7 matches the end of the DNA better, so the J call may be wrong. This CDR3 comprises 13 residues. The V gene's germline CDR1 is LGHNA and CDR2 YNFKEQ. Here the CDR3 DNA reads TGTGCCAGCAGCCAAGTCCCTGGGGGCGAGCAGTACTTC. Protein sequence: CASSQVPGGEQYF.

The genes are TRBV4-1 and TRBJ1-4, with 9 nucleotides matching TRBD1. Germline-derived CDR1 and CDR2 are MGHRA and YSYEKL. The CDR3 spans 17 residues. The trim removed 3 bases at V and 3 bases at J, leaving 8 bases unmatched. CDR3 residues: CASSQPRQGVSNEKLFF. CDR3 DNA sequence: TGCGCCAGCAGCCAGCCTCGACAGGGGGTATCTAATGAAAAACTGTTTTTT.

The gene calls are TRBV27 and TRBJ2-4, with D perhaps TRBD2 (6 bases). TRBJ2-1 matches the DNA end more closely, so the J call is doubtful. The germline V gene has CDR1 MNHEY and CDR2 SMNVEV (reference sequence). The CDR3 is 14 amino acids. CDR3 residues: CASSPTSNLNIQFF. The CDR3 region has the DNA TGTGCCAGCAGTCCGACTAGTAATTTAAACATTCAGTTCTTC.

The rearrangement links TRBV20-1 to TRBJ2-3, with 7 bases lining up with TRBD1. This CDR3 spans 14 amino acids. Trimming took 3 bases from V and 3 from J; bases not matched to a gene: 6. CDR1 DFQATT and CDR2 SNEGSKA come from the germline V gene (reference sequence). CDR3 bases: TGCAGTGCTAGCTCAGGGGGTGGGACAGATACGCAGTATTTT. This translates into CSASSGGGTDTQYF.

This clonotype was recorded only once. This chain uses TRBV11-1 with TRBJ2-7; 8 nucleotides match TRBD2. The V and J ends lost 2 bases and 0 bases, in that order; junction bases with no gene match: 21. The germline gives CDR1 SGHAT, CDR2 FQDESV (reference sequence). The CDR3 spans 21 residues. CDR3 DNA sequence: TGTGCCAGCAGCTTACCCACTCCTTTTAGCGGGGAACGTTCGAGCTCCTACGAGCAGTACTTC. This translates into CASSLPTPFSGERSSSYEQYF.

As to this clonotype: The junction departs from the called germline gene at one end, perhaps through a read error. This sequence joins TRBV5-5 and TRBJ1-6; TRBD1 might be the D (6 bases). The CDR3 contains 13 residues. CDR1 and CDR2 from the germline V gene are SGHKS and YYEKEE (reference sequence). The CDR3 protein is CASGLGDTTPLHF. Written as DNA, the CDR3 is TGTGCCAGCGGCTTGGGGGACACAACACCCCTCCACTTT.

Regarding this clonotype: Sequence at one end of the junction differs from germline and may be a read error. The chain joins TRBV4-1 to TRBJ2-7; D is undetermined. The CDR3 is 15 residues long. CDR1 and CDR2 from the germline V gene are MGHRA and YSYEKL. CDR3 residues: CASNQGGSSSYEQYF. CDR3 DNA: TGCGCCAGCAACCAAGGCGGATCTAGCTCCTACGAGCAGTACTTC.